The 10 T cell receptor beta chains below were found in one sample sequenced in a study of early T cells in non-severe SARS-CoV-2 infection. TCRdb independently ran MiXCR on the 5' RACE reads; one entry per CDR3 protein. The table has approximately 84,000 distinct CDR3 sequences, about 13% seen once. Sequencing input: whole blood. The receptors originated from an adult who was a healthcare worker with PCR-confirmed SARS-CoV-2 infection or an uninfected control (not recorded which).

This clonotype was detected a few times. The V call is TRBV20-1, the J call TRBJ2-2; possibly TRBD2 for D (6 bases). The CDR3 loop spans 13 amino acids. Per germline, CDR1 DFQATT and CDR2 SNEGSKA (reference sequence). V shed 5 bases and J shed 8 bases, with 15 bases lying between them. DNA of the CDR3: TGCAGTGCTGCGGGGCTAGCTCAGGGGGAGCTGTTTTTT. Its translation: CSAAGLAQGELFF.

The chain links TRBV7-3 to TRBJ2-3; a weak D match, TRBD2 (7 bases). The V end was cut by 0 bases, the J end by 5 bases, with 12 bases between. The germline CDR1 and CDR2 sequences are SGHTA and FQGTGA. This CDR3 has 15 amino acids. CDR3 loop: CASSLTGGRLDTQYF. CDR3 nucleotides: TGTGCCAGCAGCTTAACGGGGGGGCGTTTAGATACGCAGTATTTT.

This clonotype was recorded once. J is TRBJ1-2 and V is TRBV2; 7 nucleotides line up with TRBD1. V gave up 6 bases and J gave up 6 bases; unmatched junction bases: 10. The CDR3 contains 14 residues. CDR1 SNHLY and CDR2 FYNNEI come from the germline V gene. The CDR3 sequence is CASSAWTGTDGYTF. The CDR3 DNA sequence: TGTGCCAGCAGCGCATGGACCGGGACAGATGGCTACACCTTC.

The CDR3 loop is CAISEVVGAEAFF. The CDR3 bases are TGTGCCATCAGTGAGGTGGTGGGAGCTGAAGCTTTCTTT. The gene calls are TRBV10-3 and TRBJ1-1; D not resolved. V shed 2 bases and J shed 6 bases, with 10 bases lying between them. From germline, CDR1 is ENHRY and CDR2 SYGVKD. The CDR3 has 13 residues.

This clonotype was seen many times. The chain joins TRBV4-1 to TRBJ2-2, with D uncertain. CDR1 MGHRA and CDR2 YSYEKL come from the germline V gene. Trimming took off 4 bases at V and 0 bases at J, with 12 bases between the two ends. CDR3 length equals 16 residues. DNA of the CDR3: TGCGCCAGCAGCCCTCTGGGCAAAACGAACACCGGGGAGCTGTTTTTT. Amino acid sequence: CASSPLGKTNTGELFF.

The chain recombines TRBV20-1 with TRBJ2-2; D is perhaps TRBD1 (6 bases). The CDR3 length is 14 residues. The V and J ends lost 0 bases and 5 bases respectively, with 10 bases between them. Germline loops: CDR1 DFQATT, CDR2 SNEGSKA (reference sequence). The CDR3: CSARDQGGTGELFF. CDR3 DNA: TGCAGTGCTAGAGATCAAGGGGGAACCGGGGAGCTGTTTTTT.

This clonotype was counted many times. This sequence joins TRBV5-4 and TRBJ2-7; 13 bases fit TRBD2. The CDR3 is 16 amino acids. Unmatched junction bases numbered 6, after V lost 4 bases and J lost 2 bases. Germline-derived CDR1 and CDR2 are SGHNT and YYREEE (reference sequence). The CDR3 DNA follows: TGTGCCAGCAGCCCCTGGACTAGCGGGGGCCCCTACGAGCAGTACTTC. It yields the protein CASSPWTSGGPYEQYF.

In its sample, this clonotype was seen many times. The chain links TRBV7-8 to TRBJ2-4; D remains unclear. With 0 bases removed from V and 1 base from J, the gap between germline ends came to 1 base. Germline V CDR1 and CDR2: SGHVS, FQNEAQ. The CDR3 totals 13 residues. CDR3 in DNA: TGTGCCAGCAGCTTAGCGGCCAAAAACATTCAGTACTTC. Translated: CASSLAAKNIQYF.

This chain connects TRBV4-1 to TRBJ2-4; D is unresolved. Trimming shortened V by 2 bases and J by 8 bases, and 10 bases separated the two germline ends. Looked up from germline, CDR1 is MGHRA and CDR2 is YSYEKL. The CDR3 consists of 13 residues. Here the CDR3 reads CASSQTLADIQYF. The CDR3 region has the DNA TGCGCCAGCAGCCAAACCCTGGCGGACATTCAGTACTTC.

V and J are TRBV15 and TRBJ1-5; no firm D call. V lost 3 bases and J 4 bases, leaving 7 bases between the germline ends. CDR3 size: 13 residues. CDR1 is LNHNV, CDR2 YYDKDF, per germline (reference sequence). The CDR3 DNA reads as TGTGCCACCAGCAGCCTTATGAATCAGCCCCAGCATTTT. Protein: CATSSLMNQPQHF.